This entry concerns a single T cell receptor beta chain. These data originate in a study of blood T cell repertoires in COVID-19. Repertoires were generated with immunoSEQ multiplex PCR, while TCRdb's copy carries only in-frame clones and drops some. The sample holds tens of thousands of clones, 70% to 90% seen once. The germline CDR1 and CDR2 sequences are SGHRS and YFSETQ. The CDR3 is 18 residues long. V lost 1 base and J lost 0; bases outside the gene matches: 8. The sequenced material came from peripheral blood. The gene calls are TRBV5-1 and TRBJ2-3, with 10 bases aligning to TRBD2. The clonotype originates from a human donor in a cohort sampled during active COVID-19. CDR3: CASSLPPLAGISTDTQYF. CDR3 sequence (DNA): TGCGCCAGCAGCTTGCCCCCACTAGCGGGGATTAGCACAGATACGCAGTATTTT.